This T cell receptor (beta chain) appears in the sequencing data of a study of beta chain features in type 1 diabetes. This clone was recorded at least ten times. Expressed TCRB transcripts were sequenced because the isolated RNA had all been reverse transcribed beforehand. Some clones are missing from TCRdb's copy, which holds only in-frame ones; the method was immunoSEQ multiplex PCR. The sample shows some 150,000 clones, roughly a tenth of them seen only once. The CDR3 is made up of 13 amino acids. Trimming stripped 5 bases from V and 2 bases from J, with 10 bases between. Germline CDR1 reads LNHDA; CDR2 reads SQIVND (reference sequence).

The specimen sequenced was naive CD4+ T cells from blood. This sequence was found in a man between 18 and 35 years old in good health. The genes are TRBV19 and TRBJ2-7; D gene uncertain. The CDR3 DNA follows: TGTGCCAGTAGTTATAACAGAGCCTACGAGCAGTACTTC. Its protein is CASSYNRAYEQYF.